One sample yielded the 27 T cell receptor beta chains listed below, sequenced in a study of cytomegalovirus exposure and HLA in healthy donors. In the PCR, 60 Vbeta and 13 Jbeta primers were used. Here immunoSEQ multiplex PCR was the method, and the copy in TCRdb shows in-frame clones only, minus some. The repertoire consists of approximately 76,000 clones, with roughly 73% occurring once and the leading ten covering about 16%. What was sequenced was PBMCs. Receptors were obtained from a woman aged 40 to 50 in good health and CMV-seropositive.

A few counts support this clone. J is TRBJ2-2 and V is TRBV11-2; 7 nucleotides align to TRBD1. Trimming at V came to 7 bases and at J to 5 bases, leaving 10 bases not matched to a gene. Germline assignment: CDR1 SGHAT and CDR2 FQNNGV. The CDR3 extends over 15 amino acids. CDR3 sequence (DNA): TGTGCCAGCACCCCGAACAGGGGCAGAACCGGGGAGCTGTTTTTT. It yields the protein CASTPNRGRTGELFF.

This clone was detected only a few times. The CDR3 DNA reads TGTGCCAGCAGCCCCCGGGACTACTCCAAAGAGACCCAGTACTTC. Translating gives CASSPRDYSKETQYF. V and J are TRBV11-2 and TRBJ2-5; 7 bases fit TRBD2. In germline, CDR1 is SGHAT, CDR2 FQNNGV. CDR3 size: 15 residues. With V trimmed by 5 bases and J by 3 bases, 9 bases remained unmatched. The whole variable domain, filled in from reference TRBV11-2 and TRBJ2-5, reads EAGVAQSPRYKIIEKRQSVAFWCNPISGHATLYWYQQILGQGPKLLIQFQNNGVVDDSQLPKDRFSAERLKGVDSTLKIQPAKLEDSAVYLCASSPRDYSKETQYFGPGTRLLVL.

This clone was seen more than once but under ten times. V gene TRBV5-4 combines with J gene TRBJ1-1; unclear D gene. V shed 4 bases and J shed 0 bases, with 13 bases lying between them. Germline assignment: CDR1 SGHNT and CDR2 YYREEE (reference sequence). This CDR3 is built from 15 residues. The CDR3 reads CASSAEAHMNTEAFF. In DNA, the CDR3 is TGTGCCAGCAGCGCGGAGGCGCACATGAACACTGAAGCTTTCTTT.

About this clone itself: The conserved final phenylalanine or tryptophan is absent from the CDR3, which likely points to a read error. V and J are TRBV30 and TRBJ1-5; TRBD1 matches at 7 bases. The CDR3 extends over 17 amino acids. Germline trimming cut 5 bases from V and 6 bases from J; bases unmatched to any gene: 19. In germline, CDR1 is GTSNPN, CDR2 SVGIG (reference sequence). The DNA for the CDR3 is TGTGCCTGGGACGGGGGATTGCGGGCAGGGGGTGGTCAGCCCCAGCATGTT. It translates to CAWDGGLRAGGGQPQHV.

This clone showed up just a few times. This chain uses TRBV5-5 with TRBJ1-5; D remains unclear. Deletions cut 0 bases from V and 5 bases from J, with 6 bases between. Germline CDR1 is SGHKS and CDR2 is YYEKEE (reference sequence). The CDR3 length is 13 residues. As DNA, the CDR3 is TGTGCCAGCAGCTTGGATCCCTATCAGCCCCAGCATTTT. Its protein product is CASSLDPYQPQHF.

The chain links TRBV6-1 to TRBJ2-1, with D uncertain. The CDR3 runs 15 residues. Trimming left V 2 bases short and J 6 bases short, with 14 bases between. Germline CDR1 is MNHNS and CDR2 is SASEGT. This CDR3 is CASSEWVLPSNEQFF. The CDR3 DNA reads TGTGCCAGCAGTGAATGGGTTCTTCCTAGCAATGAGCAGTTCTTC.

This clone showed up just a few times. The CDR3 DNA sequence: TGCAGCGTTGGGTTCGGTATCCTGAACACTGAAGCTTTCTTT. It yields the protein CSVGFGILNTEAFF. The chain joins TRBV29-1 to TRBJ1-1, with no clear D. V shed 4 bases and J shed 0 bases, with 12 bases lying between them. The CDR3 contains 14 residues. In germline, CDR1 is SQVTM, CDR2 ANQGSEA.

This chain uses TRBV2 with TRBJ2-1, with 11 bases matching TRBD2. The junction had 9 bases not matched to a gene; V was cut back by 6 bases and J by 8 bases. The length of the CDR3 is 15 residues. Germline V CDR1 and CDR2: SNHLY, FYNNEI. The CDR3 protein is CASSGTSGSIYEQFF. The CDR3 DNA reads TGTGCCAGCAGCGGAACTAGCGGGAGCATCTATGAGCAGTTCTTC.

The chain is built from TRBV27 and TRBJ1-3; D uncertain. The CDR3 has 14 amino acids. Germline CDR1 is MNHEY and CDR2 is SMNVEV (reference sequence). V was clipped by 6 bases and J by 0 bases, with 9 bases between them. The CDR3 reads CASRNSFSGNTIYF. DNA for the CDR3: TGTGCCAGCAGGAACAGCTTCTCTGGAAACACCATATATTTT.

The rearrangement joins TRBV14 to TRBJ2-4, with 7 bases lining up with TRBD1. Per germline, CDR1 SGHDN and CDR2 FVKESK. CDR3 size: 16 residues. The V and J ends lost 3 bases and 1 base, in that order; junction bases with no gene match: 6. The chain's CDR3 is CASSQTGSQAKNIQYF. The CDR3 nucleotides are TGTGCCAGCAGCCAGACAGGGTCGCAGGCCAAAAACATTCAGTACTTC.

This clone has more than one count but fewer than ten. The V gene is TRBV19, the J gene TRBJ1-5, with TRBD1 matching 7 bases. This CDR3 contains 17 residues. Per the germline V gene, CDR1 is LNHDA and CDR2 is SQIVND (reference sequence). V gave up 4 bases and J gave up 7 bases; unmatched junction bases: 16. CDR3 sequence: CASSTDGTTGRGQPQHF. The CDR3, as DNA: TGTGCCAGTAGTACCGACGGGACGACAGGGCGAGGCCAGCCCCAGCATTTT.

The chain couples TRBV18 to TRBJ2-1, with D possibly matching TRBD2 (5 bases). This CDR3 spans 15 amino acids. The V end lost 0 bases, the J end lost 6 bases, and 12 bases lay between the germline ends. Germline V gene lookup returns CDR1 KGHSH and CDR2 LQKENI. The CDR3 protein is CASSPPLIASNEQFF. DNA of the CDR3: TGTGCCAGCTCACCACCTTTGATAGCGTCCAATGAGCAGTTCTTC.

This chain uses TRBV30 with TRBJ1-1; D call uncertain. Between the trimmed V and J ends, which lost 0 bases and 1 base, there was a span of 9 bases. The CDR3 totals 14 residues. CDR1 is GTSNPN, CDR2 SVGIG, per germline (reference sequence). The DNA of the CDR3 is TGTGCCTGGAGTGTTTCGGGGTGGAACACTGAAGCTTTCTTT. The encoded protein is CAWSVSGWNTEAFF.

This chain uses TRBV18 with TRBJ2-1; 12 bases match TRBD2. The CDR3 is 18 residues long. Trimming cost V 3 bases and J 3 bases; bases outside gene matches: 9. Germline assignment: CDR1 KGHSH and CDR2 LQKENI. The DNA for the CDR3 is TGTGCCAGCTCACCCAGGACCCTAGCGGGAGGGTTCTACAATGAGCAGTTCTTC. Encoded protein: CASSPRTLAGGFYNEQFF.

The chain's CDR3 is CASSGTGTAREKLFF. As DNA, the CDR3 is TGTGCCAGCAGCGGAACCGGGACAGCGAGGGAAAAACTGTTTTTT. V gene TRBV9 combines with J gene TRBJ1-4; 7 bases agree with TRBD1. The CDR3 has 15 amino acids. From germline, CDR1 is SGDLS and CDR2 YYNGEE. V was clipped by 3 bases and J by 8 bases; unmatched bases: 10.

This chain joins TRBV2 and TRBJ2-1, with 14 bases identical to TRBD2. This CDR3 has 14 amino acids. Germline V gene data show CDR1 as SNHLY and CDR2 as FYNNEI. V gave up 4 bases and J gave up 12 bases; unmatched junction bases: 5. DNA of the CDR3: TGTGCCAGCAGTGGAGGGGGGACTAGCGGGAGGCAGTTCTTC. This codes for CASSGGGTSGRQFF.

The J gene is TRBJ1-2, the V gene TRBV5-6, with a possible D match to TRBD1 (6 bases). The germline gives CDR1 SGHDT, CDR2 YYEEEE. CDR3 size: 13 residues. Trimming removed 4 bases from V and 5 bases from J, with 12 bases in between. In nucleotides, the CDR3 is TGTGCCAGCAGCCGCGAACAGGGATATGGCTACACCTTC. It translates to CASSREQGYGYTF.

The gene calls are TRBV28 and TRBJ2-1; 8 nucleotides line up with TRBD1. Trimming cost V 6 bases and J 8 bases; bases outside gene matches: 0. Per the germline V gene, CDR1 is MDHEN and CDR2 is SYDVKM. This CDR3 comprises 11 residues. CDR3 nucleotides: TGTGCCAGCAGGACAGGGGATGAGCAGTTCTTC. Translation: CASRTGDEQFF.

This rearrangement joins TRBV11-3 to TRBJ1-1; TRBD1 matches 7 bases. Germline V gene data show CDR1 as SGHNT and CDR2 as YENEEA. CDR3 length: 14 residues. Trimming at V came to 5 bases and at J to 1 base, leaving 4 bases not matched to a gene. This CDR3 is CASSAGTANTEAFF. As DNA, the CDR3 is TGTGCCAGCAGCGCCGGGACAGCGAACACTGAAGCTTTCTTT.

This chain uses TRBV30 with TRBJ2-5; 7 positions agree with TRBD1. TRBJ2-7 explains the end of the DNA better; the J call may be wrong. CDR1 is GTSNPN, CDR2 SVGIG, per germline (reference sequence). The CDR3 extends over 14 amino acids. The CDR3 DNA sequence: TGTGCCTGGAGTTTGACAGGGACGGTGAACGAGCAGTACTTC. Translating it yields CAWSLTGTVNEQYF.

J is TRBJ1-2 and V is TRBV5-5; no clear D. V was shortened by 3 bases and J by 7 bases, with 10 bases between the two germline ends. This CDR3 region has 12 residues. The V gene's germline CDR1 is SGHKS and CDR2 YYEKEE (reference sequence). CDR3 DNA sequence: TGTGCCAGCAGCTATGGACTGAGTGGCTACACCTTC. As protein: CASSYGLSGYTF.

J is TRBJ2-3 and V is TRBV29-1, with D possibly being TRBD2 (6 bases). Germline values: CDR1 SQVTM, CDR2 ANQGSEA. The ends were cut back, 6 bases at V and 0 bases at J, with 7 bases in the middle. The CDR3 sequence is 12 residues long. CDR3 sequence reads: CSVGGSTDTQYF. The CDR3 region has the DNA TGCAGCGTCGGGGGTAGCACAGATACGCAGTATTTT.

This chain connects TRBV9 to TRBJ2-1, with D tentatively TRBD2 (6 bases). This CDR3 contains 15 residues. V was pared by 4 bases and J by 8 bases, with 19 bases between. Germline CDR1 reads SGDLS; CDR2 reads YYNGEE. The DNA of the CDR3 is TGTGCCAGCAGCACCGGGAGTACCCAATCATATGAGCAGTTCTTC. Encoded protein: CASSTGSTQSYEQFF.

V is TRBV9 and J is TRBJ1-2; 7 bases are a match to TRBD1. The CDR3 loop spans 14 amino acids. The junction had 10 bases not matched to a gene; V was cut back by 6 bases and J by 5 bases. Germline CDR1 SGDLS, CDR2 YYNGEE. CDR3 region: CASKGWDSNYGYTF. The CDR3 DNA is TGTGCCAGCAAGGGGTGGGACAGCAATTATGGCTACACCTTC.

This sequence joins TRBV28 and TRBJ2-5; 7 nucleotides line up with TRBD2. From germline, CDR1 is MDHEN and CDR2 SYDVKM. V lost 11 bases and J lost 4; bases outside the gene matches: 10. The CDR3 is 13 amino acids. For the CDR3, the DNA is TGTGCCCACTCTGGGGGGGGAATAGAGACCCAGTACTTC. This gives the protein CAHSGGGIETQYF.

The rearrangement joins TRBV4-3 to TRBJ2-7, with D perhaps TRBD2 (5 bases). The CDR3 is 13 residues long. The germline V gene has CDR1 LGHNA and CDR2 YSLEER. The V end was cut by 4 bases, the J end by 2 bases, with 9 bases between. The CDR3 DNA reads TGCGCCAGCAGCCTAACTAGAACCTACGAGCAGTACTTC. Its protein is CASSLTRTYEQYF.

CDR3 amino acids: CASSPRGHNEQFF. CDR3 coding DNA: TGTGCCAGCAGCCCCAGGGGGCACAATGAGCAGTTCTTC. This chain connects TRBV11-3 to TRBJ2-1; 8 bases fit TRBD1. Trimming at V came to 5 bases and at J to 5 bases, leaving 2 bases not matched to a gene. The length of the CDR3 is 13 residues. The germline CDR1 and CDR2 sequences are SGHNT and YENEEA.